These T cell receptor beta chains were read from a single sample in a study of lymphopenia after photon versus proton radiotherapy. The protocol was immunoSEQ multiplex PCR, while the TCRdb copy is restricted to in-frame clones and leaves out a portion. The repertoire holds about 17,000 clones, 90% to 95% seen once, with under 7.5% in the top ten. The source was peripheral blood, collected from a patient treated with photon-based radiotherapy. The receptors come from a man in his fifties or sixties with pancreatic cancer. The CDR3 runs from the conserved cysteine through the conserved F or W. Fields, in order: V gene, J gene, CDR3 protein.

v_gene: TRBV6-5
j_gene: TRBJ2-6
CDR3aa: CASTPGRGANVLTF

v_gene: TRBV6-1
j_gene: TRBJ1-6
CDR3aa: CASSIKGEGSPLHF

v_gene: TRBV7-2
j_gene: TRBJ1-2
CDR3aa: CASSSAIYGYTF

v_gene: TRBV5-8
j_gene: TRBJ1-2
CDR3aa: CASIGHHIDYGYTF

v_gene: TRBV30
j_gene: TRBJ1-1
CDR3aa: CAWSRSRNTEAFF

v_gene: TRBV4-3
j_gene: TRBJ2-1
CDR3aa: CASSHTPRLAGEYNEQFF

v_gene: TRBV7-9
j_gene: TRBJ1-4
CDR3aa: CASSLGDRGATNEKLFF

v_gene: TRBV4-3
j_gene: TRBJ2-7
CDR3aa: CASSQDSDSSYEQYF

v_gene: TRBV27
j_gene: TRBJ1-1
CDR3aa: CASSSPTRARHTEAFF

v_gene: TRBV11-2
j_gene: TRBJ1-2
CDR3aa: CASSLDLRPYGYTF

v_gene: TRBV6-6
j_gene: TRBJ2-3
CDR3aa: CASRNRDPRDTQYF

v_gene: TRBV7-9
j_gene: TRBJ2-5
CDR3aa: CASSSEETQYF

v_gene: TRBV5-1
j_gene: TRBJ1-3
CDR3aa: CASSYSGRSSGNTIYF

v_gene: TRBV18
j_gene: TRBJ1-2
CDR3aa: CASSQTDSANYGYTF

v_gene: TRBV4-1
j_gene: TRBJ2-7
CDR3aa: CASSQAQTASYEQYF

v_gene: TRBV15
j_gene: TRBJ2-5
CDR3aa: CATSRPTKETQYF

v_gene: TRBV6-6
j_gene: TRBJ1-2
CDR3aa: CASSSRRGGRGYGYTF

v_gene: TRBV19
j_gene: TRBJ2-1
CDR3aa: CASSLTSLASRSNEQFF

v_gene: TRBV5-4
j_gene: TRBJ2-3
CDR3aa: CASSLNGGGADTQYF

v_gene: TRBV9
j_gene: TRBJ2-2
CDR3aa: CASSKPPTGGTGELFF

v_gene: TRBV25-1
j_gene: TRBJ1-4
CDR3aa: CASSEFGDEKLFF

v_gene: TRBV30
j_gene: TRBJ2-1
CDR3aa: CAWSYANNEQFF